Listed below are T cell receptor beta chains from one sample, sequenced in a study of shared clonotypes between healthy human individuals. Profiling relied on immunoSEQ multiplex PCR, and the TCRdb table lists in-frame clones only, not all of them. The sample lists about 2.3 million clones, 80% to 95% occurring once. Sequencing was done on a sample of naive CD4+ T cells from PBMCs. The receptors shown here come from a man younger than 35 in good health. Some clones in this sample may be carry-over from other donors' samples. The CDR3 runs from the conserved cysteine through the conserved F or W. A D gene is named only where the DNA matches it firmly. Clone size is shown for a subset of rows, as once, few, many or a class of expanded clone.

-	-	12	TRBV5-6	TRBJ2-3	CASSLSLDTQYF	TGTGCCAGCAGCTTGTCTTTGGATACGCAGTATTTT
-	TRBD2	13	TRBV27	TRBJ2-1	CASSSTSGNEQFF	TGTGCCAGCAGTTCCACTAGCGGCAATGAGCAGTTCTTC
-	-	13	TRBV6-5	TRBJ1-1	CASIQPGGSEAFF	TGTGCCAGCATCCAACCGGGTGGGTCTGAAGCTTTCTTT
-	TRBD2	16	TRBV28	TRBJ2-2	CASSPLPGLVAGELFF	TGTGCCAGCAGTCCCCTCCCGGGACTAGTTGCCGGGGAGCTGTTTTTT
once	-	16	TRBV19	TRBJ2-3	CASSIQIRLRTDTQYF	TGTGCCAGTAGTATTCAAATCCGCCTTAGGACAGATACGCAGTATTTT
-	-	14	TRBV6-5	TRBJ1-1	CASSTRTGSTEAFF	TGTGCCAGCAGTACCCGGACGGGTAGCACTGAAGCTTTCTTT
-	-	15	TRBV28	TRBJ1-3	CASTISSGAGNTIYF	TGTGCCAGCACTATTTCGTCGGGGGCTGGAAACACCATATATTTT
-	TRBD1	15	TRBV5-1	TRBJ1-1	CASSGLQGVNTEAFF	TGCGCCAGCAGCGGACTACAGGGGGTGAACACTGAAGCTTTCTTT
-	-	14	TRBV6-6	TRBJ1-3	CASSSLEGGNTIYF	TGTGCCAGCAGCTCCCTGGAGGGCGGAAACACCATATATTTT
-	-	14	TRBV28	TRBJ2-2	CASRGGILTGELFF	TGTGCCAGCCGTGGGGGTATTTTGACCGGGGAGCTGTTTTTT
-	-	14	TRBV28	TRBJ1-4	CASRTTGGDEKLFF	TGTGCCAGCAGGACTACAGGCGGGGATGAAAAACTGTTTTTT
-	-	16	TRBV5-1	TRBJ2-1	CASSSTTVSSYNEQFF	TGCGCCAGCAGCAGCACGACCGTAAGCTCCTACAATGAGCAGTTCTTC
-	-	12	TRBV6-6	TRBJ2-7	CASRGTLYEQYF	TGTGCCAGCAGGGGGACTCTCTACGAGCAGTACTTC
-	-	15	TRBV5-1	TRBJ2-7	CASSLAGGTTYEQYF	TGCGCCAGCAGCTTGGCCGGGGGTACGACCTACGAGCAGTACTTC
-	-	13	TRBV7-2	TRBJ1-4	CASSLVTYEKLFF	TGTGCCAGCAGCTTAGTGACTTACGAAAAACTGTTTTTT
-	-	15	TRBV2	TRBJ1-5	CASSPGQLSNQPQHF	TGTGCCAGCAGCCCAGGACAGCTTAGCAATCAGCCCCAGCATTTT
-	-	15	TRBV7-9	TRBJ2-5	CASSLVGAPKETQYF	TGTGCCAGCAGCTTAGTCGGGGCCCCAAAAGAGACCCAGTACTTC
-	-	14	TRBV6-5	TRBJ2-7	CASRGGGPLLEQYF	TGTGCCAGCAGGGGAGGAGGGCCGTTGCTCGAGCAGTACTTC
-	-	16	TRBV19	TRBJ1-2	CASTVGSFPQLYGYTF	TGTGCCAGTACCGTCGGATCCTTCCCCCAGCTCTATGGCTACACCTTC
-	TRBD2	15	TRBV5-1	TRBJ2-1	CASSRGTSDYNEQFF	TGCGCCAGCAGCCGCGGGACTAGCGACTACAATGAGCAGTTCTTC
-	-	13	TRBV5-1	TRBJ1-1	CASSRRGVDEAFF	TGCGCCAGCAGCCGCAGGGGCGTAGATGAAGCTTTCTTT
-	TRBD2	17	TRBV2	TRBJ2-2	CASLPGLAGTNTGELFF	TGTGCCAGCCTACCGGGACTAGCGGGAACGAACACCGGGGAGCTGTTTTTT
-	-	14	TRBV7-6	TRBJ1-1	CASSDLHWNTEAFF	TGTGCCAGCAGCGATCTACACTGGAACACTGAAGCTTTCTTT
-	TRBD2	15	TRBV7-3	TRBJ2-7	CASRSGTSGPYEQYF	TGTGCCAGCAGATCCGGGACTAGCGGACCTTATGAGCAGTACTTC
-	TRBD1	14	TRBV28	TRBJ1-5	CASSFGTGVQPQHF	TGTGCCAGCAGTTTTGGGACAGGGGTTCAGCCCCAGCATTTT
-	TRBD2	17	TRBV28	TRBJ2-1	CASSAPSGGGSYNEQFF	TGTGCCAGCAGTGCGCCCTCGGGGGGAGGCTCCTACAATGAGCAGTTCTTC
-	-	13	TRBV19	TRBJ1-5	CASSGQGGQPQHF	TGTGCCAGTAGTGGACAAGGGGGACAGCCCCAGCATTTT
-	-	15	TRBV18	TRBJ2-2	CASSSSGTNTGELFF	TGTGCCAGCTCATCGTCCGGGACAAACACCGGGGAGCTGTTTTTT
-	-	13	TRBV28	TRBJ1-5	CASSIESNQPQHF	TGTGCCAGCAGCATCGAGAGCAATCAGCCCCAGCATTTT
-	TRBD1	14	TRBV11-2	TRBJ2-1	CASSLSAGGYEQFF	TGTGCCAGCAGCTTATCTGCAGGGGGCTATGAGCAGTTCTTC
-	TRBD2	16	TRBV4-2	TRBJ2-1	CASSQELAGEGNEQFF	TGTGCCAGCAGCCAGGAACTAGCGGGAGAAGGGAATGAGCAGTTCTTC
-	-	12	TRBV4-1	TRBJ2-1	CASSRGPYEQFF	TGCGCCAGCAGCCGAGGGCCCTATGAGCAGTTCTTC
-	-	15	TRBV28	TRBJ2-7	CASSFGAGVTDEQYF	TGTGCCAGCAGTTTTGGCGCAGGGGTAACGGACGAGCAGTACTTC
once	-	14	TRBV28	TRBJ2-5	CASSAAGGRETQYF	TGTGCCAGCAGTGCTGCTGGGGGAAGGGAGACCCAGTACTTC
-	-	13	TRBV7-9	TRBJ1-1	CASSALGGPEAFF	TGTGCCAGCAGCGCCCTGGGGGGGCCTGAAGCTTTCTTT
-	TRBD1	17	TRBV27	TRBJ2-7	CASSLRQGRSYYYEQYF	TGTGCCAGCAGTCTGCGACAGGGCCGCTCGTACTACTACGAGCAGTACTTC
-	-	13	TRBV28	TRBJ2-5	CASRASPRETQYF	TGTGCCAGCAGGGCTAGCCCCCGGGAGACCCAGTACTTC
once	-	15	TRBV27	TRBJ1-1	CASIMNGGTNTEAFF	TGTGCCAGCATAATGAATGGGGGAACGAACACTGAAGCTTTCTTT
once	-	14	TRBV6-5	TRBJ1-2	CASSSYAINYGYTF	TGTGCCAGCAGTTCCTACGCGATAAACTATGGCTACACCTTC
-	-	13	TRBV28	TRBJ2-6	CASRASGANVLTF	TGTGCCAGCAGGGCCTCTGGGGCCAACGTCCTGACTTTC
-	-	13	TRBV2	TRBJ2-2	CASSAGPTGELFF	TGTGCCAGCAGTGCGGGGCCCACCGGGGAGCTGTTTTTT
-	TRBD2	15	TRBV7-9	TRBJ2-1	CASSFPSGIQNEQFF	TGTGCCAGCAGCTTCCCTAGCGGCATACAGAATGAGCAGTTCTTC
-	-	17	TRBV2	TRBJ1-5	CASSGLGGTASNQPQHF	TGTGCCAGCAGTGGATTGGGGGGAACCGCGAGCAATCAGCCCCAGCATTTT
-	-	12	TRBV29-1	TRBJ2-1	CSVTPRRDEQFF	TGCAGCGTTACACCTAGGCGCGATGAGCAGTTCTTC
once	-	13	TRBV7-8	TRBJ1-5	CASSPGYNQPQHF	TGTGCCAGCAGCCCCGGGTACAATCAGCCCCAGCATTTT
-	TRBD1	18	TRBV4-2	TRBJ1-5	CASSQDGPGTGDFQPQHF	TGTGCCAGCAGCCAAGATGGCCCTGGGACAGGCGATTTTCAGCCCCAGCATTTT
-	-	14	TRBV18	TRBJ1-5	CASSHTDSNQPQHF	TGTGCCAGCTCGCACACGGATAGCAATCAGCCCCAGCATTTT
-	-	14	TRBV5-6	TRBJ1-2	CASSLDRVNYGYTF	TGTGCCAGCAGCTTGGACAGGGTCAACTATGGCTACACCTTC
-	-	14	TRBV2	TRBJ2-1	CASSGSVSYNEQFF	TGTGCCAGCAGTGGCTCTGTTTCTTACAATGAGCAGTTCTTC
few	TRBD1	15	TRBV18	TRBJ1-5	CASSAGGLGNQPQHF	TGTGCCAGCTCCGCAGGGGGCTTGGGCAATCAGCCCCAGCATTTT
-	TRBD1	16	TRBV5-6	TRBJ1-2	CASSLPKGRGNYGYTF	TGTGCCAGCAGCTTGCCGAAGGGCAGGGGGAACTATGGCTACACCTTC
-	-	15	TRBV5-1	TRBJ2-3	CASSFRQAGTDTQYF	TGCGCCAGCAGCTTCCGACAGGCGGGCACAGATACGCAGTATTTT
once	-	14	TRBV4-2	TRBJ1-5	CASSQDQSNQPQHF	TGTGCCAGCAGCCAAGATCAAAGCAATCAGCCCCAGCATTTT
-	TRBD1	15	TRBV4-3	TRBJ2-3	CASSQAGGGLDTQYF	TGCGCCAGCAGCCAAGCAGGGGGCGGTTTAGATACGCAGTATTTT
-	-	14	TRBV4-1	TRBJ2-2	CASSQRRLTGELFF	TGCGCCAGCAGCCAACGCAGACTGACCGGGGAGCTGTTTTTT
-	TRBD2	16	TRBV28	TRBJ2-7	CASSLASGRRVYEQYF	TGTGCCAGCAGTTTGGCTAGCGGGAGGCGGGTGTACGAGCAGTACTTC
-	-	15	TRBV5-1	TRBJ1-5	CASSFGGDPNQPQHF	TGCGCCAGCAGCTTCGGCGGGGATCCGAATCAGCCCCAGCATTTT
-	TRBD2	16	TRBV18	TRBJ2-2	CASSPQWLAGTGELFF	TGTGCCAGCTCACCACAGTGGCTAGCGGGCACCGGGGAGCTGTTTTTT
-	TRBD1	15	TRBV28	TRBJ1-5	CASTPGGQANQPQHF	TGTGCCAGCACCCCCGGCGGACAGGCCAATCAGCCCCAGCATTTT
-	-	13	TRBV12-5	TRBJ1-1	CASGLDPSTEAFF	TGTGCTAGTGGTTTGGACCCGAGCACTGAAGCTTTCTTT